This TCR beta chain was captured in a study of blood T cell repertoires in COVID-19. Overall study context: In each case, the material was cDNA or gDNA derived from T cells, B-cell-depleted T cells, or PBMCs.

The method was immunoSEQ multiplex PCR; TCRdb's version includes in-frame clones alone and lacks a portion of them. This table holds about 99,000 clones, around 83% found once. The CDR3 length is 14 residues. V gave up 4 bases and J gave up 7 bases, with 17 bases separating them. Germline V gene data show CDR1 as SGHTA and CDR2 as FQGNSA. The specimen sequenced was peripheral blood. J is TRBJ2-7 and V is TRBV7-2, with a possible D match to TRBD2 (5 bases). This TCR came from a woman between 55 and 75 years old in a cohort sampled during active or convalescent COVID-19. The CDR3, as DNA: TGTGCCAGCAGCTCCCGGGATCCCGTGGGTGAGCAGTACTTC. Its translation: CASSSRDPVGEQYF.